A single sample gave rise to the 4 T cell receptor beta chains below, sequenced in a study of T-cell memory formation after mild COVID-19. MiXCR, applied by TCRdb to the 5' RACE reads, yields one record per CDR3 protein. Of approximately 430,000 distinct CDR3 sequences in the sample, more than 20% were seen once. The sample taken for sequencing was PBMCs or a T cell subset sorted from them (not recorded which). These receptors came from an adult woman who had mild COVID-19 (a few samples of this study predate the infection). Cell type and time point are not known.

The chain has TRBV14 and TRBJ2-7, with TRBD2 identical over 12 bases. The V gene end was trimmed by 2 bases and the J gene end by 0 bases; junction bases not matched to a gene: 8. CDR3 size: 18 residues. Per germline, CDR1 SGHDN and CDR2 FVKESK. CDR3: CASSQRRLAGAVSYEQYF. The CDR3 bases are TGTGCCAGCAGCCAAAGGCGACTAGCGGGGGCCGTCTCCTACGAGCAGTACTTC.

This clonotype occurred a few times. The V gene is TRBV5-5, the J gene TRBJ2-7; 14 bases map to TRBD2. Germline V gene lookup returns CDR1 SGHKS and CDR2 YYEKEE (reference sequence). Trimming removed 3 bases from V and 4 bases from J; junction bases left unmatched: 9. The CDR3 sequence is 17 residues long. The CDR3 loop is CASSYLLGTSGSYEQYF. CDR3 bases: TGTGCCAGCAGCTATCTTCTTGGGACTAGCGGGAGTTACGAGCAGTACTTC.

In this sample, this clonotype turned up a few times. This chain joins TRBV20-1 and TRBJ2-4; 7 bases fit TRBD1. This CDR3 is built from 13 residues. The ends lost 6 bases at V and 4 bases at J; junction bases unmatched: 6. CDR1 is DFQATT and CDR2 is SNEGSKA in the germline V gene (reference sequence). CDR3: CSAPRQGKNIQYF. CDR3 sequence (DNA): TGCAGTGCGCCTCGACAGGGTAAAAACATTCAGTACTTC.

The chain carries TRBV2 and TRBJ1-2; D is unclear. Germline V CDR1 and CDR2: SNHLY, FYNNEI. The V gene lost 3 bases and the J gene lost 12 bases, with 17 bases spanning the gap. This CDR3 has 13 amino acids. CDR3: CASSDIGLGSDTF. CDR3 bases: TGTGCCAGCAGTGACATAGGATTAGGGTCGGACACCTTC.